These 24 T cell receptor beta chains were sequenced from one sample in a study of identical twins. TCRdb passed the 5' RACE reads through MiXCR, listing each CDR3 protein once. The data show hundreds of thousands of distinct CDR3 sequences, with over 15% seen just once and less than 15% held by the top ten. These data were also reused for a study on T cells expressing NK-cell markers.

The specimen sequenced was PBMCs. These receptors originate from a woman younger than 30 in good health.

The V and J genes are TRBV28 and TRBJ2-1; 8 bases map to TRBD2. The CDR3 loop spans 16 amino acids. J was trimmed by 6 bases and V by 6 bases; bases with no gene match: 13. CDR1 is MDHEN and CDR2 is SYDVKM in the germline V gene. DNA for the CDR3: TGTGCCAGCAGCATGCCGGGACTAGGAGGCCGCAATGAGCAGTTCTTC. Its translation is CASSMPGLGGRNEQFF.

This clonotype was seen a handful of times. V and J are TRBV14 and TRBJ1-1; tentative D call: TRBD1 (5 bases). This CDR3 spans 17 amino acids. Germline lookup yields CDR1 SGHDN and CDR2 FVKESK. V dropped 2 bases and J dropped 1 base, with 17 bases sitting between them. CDR3 sequence reads: CASSQRWEGMKNTEAFF. As DNA, the CDR3 is TGTGCCAGCAGCCAAAGATGGGAGGGGATGAAGAACACTGAAGCTTTCTTT.

About this clonotype: One end of the junction is discordant with germline, which a read error may explain. V usage is TRBV2 and J usage is TRBJ1-6, with a weak D call TRBD1 (5 bases). The germline V gene has CDR1 SNHLY and CDR2 FYNNEI. The CDR3 runs to 13 residues. The CDR3, as DNA: TGTGCCAGCACTGAAAGGGACGTCTCACCCCTCCACTTT. It is translated as CASTERDVSPLHF.

The rearrangement uses TRBV20-1 and TRBJ2-7, with D perhaps being TRBD1 or TRBD2 (5 bases each). The CDR3 runs 13 residues. V gave up 6 bases and J gave up 12 bases, with 24 bases separating them. CDR1 DFQATT and CDR2 SNEGSKA come from the germline V gene (reference sequence). The CDR3 spells CSARAVTDNVVYF. CDR3 sequence (DNA): TGCAGTGCGAGGGCCGTGACGGACAACGTAGTGTACTTC.

The table lists this clonotype with a few counts. DNA for the CDR3: TGCGCCAGCAGCCCGAGGGTTACAGGCTCTGAGCAGTTCTTC. It specifies CASSPRVTGSEQFF. J is TRBJ2-1 and V is TRBV5-1; the D call may be TRBD1 or TRBD2 (5 bases each). The CDR3 runs to 14 residues. The V gene's germline CDR1 is SGHRS and CDR2 YFSETQ. Trimming removed 4 bases at V and 9 bases at J, with 17 bases between.

This clonotype was recorded a few times. DNA of the CDR3: TGCAGTGCTAGATCCGGGGTATATCAGCCCCAGCATTTT. Protein product: CSARSGVYQPQHF. This chain joins TRBV20-1 and TRBJ1-5; no clear D. The germline V gene has CDR1 DFQATT and CDR2 SNEGSKA (reference sequence). Trimming took off 2 bases at V and 5 bases at J, with 10 bases between the two ends. CDR3 length: 13 residues.

This clonotype was seen more than once but under ten times. The genes are TRBV6-1 and TRBJ2-7, with 8 positions matching TRBD2. V dropped 8 bases and J dropped 1; count of bases not matched to a gene: 4. Germline CDR1 reads MNHNS; CDR2 reads SASEGT. The CDR3 spans 13 residues. CDR3 residues: CASGGGGSYEQYF. The CDR3 DNA reads as TGTGCCAGCGGGGGCGGGGGGTCCTACGAGCAGTACTTC.

The chain combines TRBV20-1 with TRBJ2-7; weak D call: TRBD2 (5 bases). CDR1 and CDR2 (germline): DFQATT, SNEGSKA (reference sequence). The V and J ends lost 7 bases and 1 base respectively, with 14 bases between them. This CDR3 is 13 amino acids long. For the CDR3, the DNA is TGCAGTGGCCTACTAGTCGGATCCTACGAGCAGTACTTC. Translated: CSGLLVGSYEQYF.

The rearrangement links TRBV5-1 to TRBJ1-1; TRBD1 agrees at 7 bases. The CDR3 is made up of 14 amino acids. J was trimmed by 1 base and V by 10 bases; bases with no gene match: 10. Per the germline V gene, CDR1 is SGHRS and CDR2 is YFSETQ. CDR3 coding DNA: TGCGCCTCCCGACAGGGTATGGAGAACACTGAAGCTTTCTTT. Translated, it gives CASRQGMENTEAFF.

This rearrangement joins TRBV10-1 to TRBJ2-7, with D possibly being TRBD1 or TRBD2 (5 bases each). This CDR3 comprises 13 residues. Germline CDR1 WNHNN, CDR2 SYGVQD (reference sequence). V was pared by 0 bases and J by 3 bases, with 6 bases between. The CDR3 DNA reads TGCGCCAGCAGTGAGTCGAGGGGCTACGAGCAGTACTTC. It is translated as CASSESRGYEQYF.

This clonotype was seen a handful of times. The chain carries TRBV24-1 and TRBJ2-2; 9 bases match TRBD1. Germline V gene data show CDR1 as KGHDR and CDR2 as SFDVKD. V shed 10 bases and J 6 bases; nucleotides not matched to a gene: 2. CDR3 size: 12 residues. CDR3 amino acids: CATGQGSGELFF. The CDR3 region has the DNA TGTGCCACGGGACAGGGATCCGGGGAGCTGTTTTTT.

This clonotype turned up a few times. The chain is built from TRBV20-1 and TRBJ2-1; 11 bases map to TRBD2. The CDR3 covers 15 residues. After removal of 5 bases from V and 9 bases from J, the junction contained 12 bases not matched to a gene. Germline lookup yields CDR1 DFQATT and CDR2 SNEGSKA (reference sequence). CDR3 nucleotide sequence: TGCAGTGCTCCGTTAGTAGCGGGGGGGCGGGGTGAGCAGTTCTTC. As protein: CSAPLVAGGRGEQFF.

This clonotype was observed a few times. This chain connects TRBV10-3 to TRBJ2-1; 11 bases line up with TRBD2. The CDR3 extends over 15 amino acids. Germline loops: CDR1 ENHRY, CDR2 SYGVKD. V shed 5 bases and J 4 bases; nucleotides not matched to a gene: 4. The DNA for the CDR3 is TGTGCCATCAGTCTGATAGCGGGAGGGTACAATGAGCAGTTCTTC. Its protein is CAISLIAGGYNEQFF.

This clonotype was counted between two and nine times. The chain links TRBV7-2 to TRBJ2-4; 7 nucleotides agree with TRBD1. Germline trimming cut 5 bases from V and 3 bases from J; bases unmatched to any gene: 7. There are 15 residues in the CDR3. The germline gives CDR1 SGHTA, CDR2 FQGNSA. CDR3 loop: CASSRDRAGKNIQYF. The CDR3 bases are TGTGCCAGCAGCAGAGACAGGGCAGGCAAAAACATTCAGTACTTC.

The V gene is TRBV5-6, the J gene TRBJ2-7; possible D gene TRBD1, 6 bases. With 3 bases removed from V and 4 bases from J, the gap between germline ends came to 11 bases. There are 13 residues in the CDR3. Germline V CDR1 and CDR2: SGHDT, YYEEEE. The CDR3 DNA is TGTGCCAGCAGCTGGGGGACATCGTACGAGCAGTACTTC. It translates to CASSWGTSYEQYF.

The chain's CDR3 is CSVGGFSSYEQYF. The CDR3 DNA reads as TGCAGCGTTGGGGGCTTCAGCTCCTACGAGCAGTACTTC. The chain recombines TRBV29-1 with TRBJ2-7, with a possible D match to TRBD1 (5 bases). Trimming stripped 4 bases from V and 0 bases from J, with 10 bases between. The CDR3 consists of 13 residues. CDR1 is SQVTM and CDR2 is ANQGSEA in the germline V gene.

This clonotype was detected a few times. V and J are TRBV5-1 and TRBJ2-5; 10 nucleotides agree with TRBD1. The CDR3 is made up of 16 amino acids. V shed 4 bases and J 2 bases; nucleotides not matched to a gene: 8. Germline values: CDR1 SGHRS, CDR2 YFSETQ. CDR3 in DNA: TGCGCCAGCAGCGTAGGCGGGACAGGGGTACAAGAGACCCAGTACTTC. Residues: CASSVGGTGVQETQYF.

This clonotype was counted between two and nine times. This chain joins TRBV12-5 and TRBJ2-3, with D possibly matching TRBD1 (7 bases). CDR1 LGHNT and CDR2 FRNRAP come from the germline V gene. This CDR3 comprises 14 residues. The germline V and J ends were trimmed by 5 bases and 4 bases, with 13 bases remaining between them. The CDR3 reads CASGPRRGPDTQYF. The CDR3 nucleotides are TGTGCTAGTGGTCCGAGGAGGGGGCCAGATACGCAGTATTTT.

This clonotype was found a few times. V usage is TRBV5-5 and J usage is TRBJ1-3, with D uncertain. The CDR3 extends over 13 amino acids. Per germline, CDR1 SGHKS and CDR2 YYEKEE (reference sequence). V lost 4 bases and J 3 bases, leaving 8 bases between the germline ends. CDR3 sequence (DNA): TGTGCCAGCAGCCCGGCTAGTGGAAACACCATATATTTT. Translated, it gives CASSPASGNTIYF.

This clonotype was observed at least ten times. V is TRBV9 and J is TRBJ2-3; D gene ambiguous. The CDR3 spans 15 residues. CDR1 SGDLS and CDR2 YYNGEE come from the germline V gene. Trimming took 4 bases from V and 0 from J, leaving 12 bases between them. DNA of the CDR3: TGTGCCAGCAGCTCCGGGTCTCTCAGCACAGATACGCAGTATTTT. As protein: CASSSGSLSTDTQYF.

V gene TRBV20-1 combines with J gene TRBJ2-7, with 11 bases identical to TRBD2. The trim removed 3 bases at V and 4 bases at J, leaving 8 bases unmatched. Germline CDR1 is DFQATT and CDR2 is SNEGSKA (reference sequence). This CDR3 has 15 residues. The CDR3 DNA reads TGCAGTGCTAGGCAAACGGGACTAGCGGTGTACGAGCAGTACTTC. Translated, it gives CSARQTGLAVYEQYF.

This clonotype was observed a handful of times. CDR3 region: CASRPVKRGYNEQFF. Here the CDR3 DNA reads TGTGCCAGCCGGCCGGTGAAGCGGGGTTACAATGAGCAGTTCTTC. This chain joins TRBV12-3 or TRBV12-4 and TRBJ2-1; 7 nucleotides agree with TRBD2. This CDR3 comprises 15 residues. J was trimmed by 4 bases and V by 8 bases; bases with no gene match: 11.

This chain links TRBV12-3 or TRBV12-4 with TRBJ1-1; D is possibly TRBD1 (6 bases). V was shortened by 6 bases and J by 4 bases, with 18 bases between the two germline ends. The CDR3 runs to 15 residues. DNA for the CDR3: TGTGCCAGCAGACATCGACAGGTGGTGGGCACTGAAGCTTTCTTT. Translation: CASRHRQVVGTEAFF.

This clonotype was seen a few times. The junction and the germline gene differ at one end; a read error may be behind it. The chain links TRBV7-7 to TRBJ2-6; the D gene is possibly TRBD1 (5 bases). Germline CDR1 SSHAT, CDR2 FNYEAQ (reference sequence). This CDR3 is built from 15 residues. CDR3 loop: CASSLGVAGANVLTF. CDR3 coding DNA: TGTGCTAGCAGCTTAGGGGTCGCTGGGGCCAACGTCCTGACTTTC.